This T cell receptor (beta chain) was recorded in a study of T cell repertoires in cytomegalovirus infection (dated by TCRdb to between 2019 and 2020). General notes on the study: Alongside well-studied HLA-B-restricted epitopes, the peptide stimulations were aimed at recently identified HLA-C-restricted CMV epitopes, whose presentation resists viral immunomodulation. Because public TCR beta signatures pointed to carriage of CMV infection together with the matching HLA type, the HLA type of each donor mattered for the analysis. Overall results and qualifications from the work: In the ex vivo response, HLA-C-restricted CMV-specific TCR beta clonotypes were dominant, and in two of eight donors the single most frequent clonotype came from this HLA-C-restricted group. In both this cohort and an independent cohort of a few hundred donors, the cumulative frequency of public TCR beta family members distinguished carriers of CMV infection plus the relevant HLA type.

The meaning of the sample's treatment or condition label: in vitro stimulation with specific CMV peptide epitopes to enrich CMV-specific T cells. V ends up 6 bases short and J 7 bases short, with an unmatched junction base count of 9. Counted from cysteine to phenylalanine, this CDR3 has 13 amino acids. CDR3 DNA only is kept here, 39 bases in frame from base 1. In this sample, this clonotype turned up many times. Its antigen remains unidentified. No base quality values were provided; no much bigger clone lies one nucleotide off. The data were produced on an Illumina HiSeq 1500. TCRdb reprocessing: public reads trimmed at Q25 with fastp, clones called with MiXCR, in-frame beta chains kept. One record per CDR3 amino acid sequence lists the most common genes and DNA. Counted in this sample were 250,000 to 300,000 distinct CDR3 sequences; roughly a fifth of them appeared once. Approximately 19% of the sample comes from the top ten.

In this chain, TRBV12-3 or TRBV12-4 is recombined with TRBJ2-7; the junction holds 7 bases that match TRBD1. Here the sequenced sample was cultured PBMCs, taken from culture after CMV antigen stimulation. The sequence was obtained from a human donor in good health (CMV status not recorded). Some clones in this sample may be carry-over from other donors' samples. The DNA reads TGTGCCAGCAGGGGAACCGGGACAGAGGAGCAGTACTTC. This yields the protein CASRGTGTEEQYF.